A single sample is the source of the 18 T cell receptor beta chains below, sequenced in a study of blood T cell repertoires in COVID-19. Method: immunoSEQ multiplex PCR; TCRdb's copy keeps in-frame clones and lacks some. Of around 87,000 clones in the sample, about 90% were seen once. Sequencing was performed on peripheral blood. The receptors shown here come from a human donor with active COVID-19. The donor label of this sample is uncertain.

J is TRBJ1-5 and V is TRBV28, with D perhaps TRBD1 (6 bases). The ends were cut back, 7 bases at V and 3 bases at J, with 22 bases in the middle. The germline V gene has CDR1 MDHEN and CDR2 SYDVKM. The CDR3 runs to 17 residues. The chain's CDR3 is CASTLRRPGVLNQPQHF. The CDR3 DNA reads as TGTGCCAGCACCCTCCGCCGTCCAGGGGTACTCAATCAGCCCCAGCATTTT.

The rearrangement uses TRBV7-2 and TRBJ2-7; TRBD2 aligns across 8 bases. Germline CDR1 is SGHTA and CDR2 is FQGNSA. Trimming at V came to 5 bases and at J to 5 bases, leaving 11 bases not matched to a gene. This CDR3 region has 15 residues. The chain's CDR3 is CASSSGTSAGNEQYF. CDR3 nucleotide sequence: TGTGCCAGCAGCAGCGGGACTAGTGCCGGGAACGAGCAGTACTTC.

The genes are TRBV6-2 or TRBV6-3 and TRBJ2-5, with TRBD2 matching over 7 bases. Trimming at V came to 2 bases and at J to 1 base, leaving 4 bases not matched to a gene. Germline lookup yields CDR1 MNHEY and CDR2 SVGEGT. CDR3 length equals 15 residues. The CDR3 loop is CASSYAGVPQETQYF. In DNA form, the CDR3 reads TGTGCCAGCAGTTACGCGGGGGTGCCCCAAGAGACCCAGTACTTC.

This clone was counted only a few times. The chain links TRBV19 to TRBJ1-6, with 8 bases that match TRBD1. The CDR3 is 15 residues long. In germline, CDR1 is LNHDA, CDR2 SQIVND (reference sequence). V shed 10 bases and J 0 bases; nucleotides not matched to a gene: 5. This CDR3 is CATRQGPSYNSPLHF. As DNA, the CDR3 is TGTGCCACCCGACAGGGGCCCTCCTATAATTCACCCCTCCACTTT. Based on the CDR3 plus reference TRBV19 and TRBJ1-6, the full variable domain is DGGITQSPKYLFRKEGQNVTLSCEQNLNHDAMYWYRQDPGQGLRLIYYSQIVNDFQKGDIAEGYSVSREKKESFPLTVTSAQKNPTAFYLCATRQGPSYNSPLHFGNGTRLTVT.

V is TRBV5-8 and J is TRBJ1-5; perhaps TRBD1 as D (5 bases). Per the germline V gene, CDR1 is SGHTS and CDR2 is YDEGEE. This CDR3 has 16 amino acids. The V gene lost 4 bases and the J gene lost 6 bases, with 20 bases spanning the gap. CDR3: CASSPWVGLAFQPQHF. The CDR3 DNA reads as TGTGCCAGCAGCCCCTGGGTGGGGCTTGCGTTTCAGCCCCAGCATTTT. The entire variable domain, with the rest obtained from reference TRBV5-8 and TRBJ1-5, is as follows: EAGVTQSPTHLIKTRGQQATLRCSPISGHTSVYWYQQALGLGLQFLLWYDEGEERNRGNFPPRFSGRQFPNYSSELNVNALELEDSALYLCASSPWVGLAFQPQHFGDGTRLSIL.

The chain employs TRBV6-6 and TRBJ2-7, with 9 bases matching TRBD2. The CDR3 loop spans 15 amino acids. Germline V gives CDR1 MNHNY, CDR2 SVGAGI (reference sequence). Trimming removed 5 bases from V and 6 bases from J; junction bases left unmatched: 11. Here the CDR3 reads CASSPGGLALLEQYF. The DNA for the CDR3 is TGTGCCAGCAGTCCCGGGGGACTAGCTCTTCTCGAGCAGTACTTC.

This chain connects TRBV6-5 to TRBJ2-7, with 8 bases lining up with TRBD1. J was trimmed by 5 bases and V by 6 bases; bases with no gene match: 9. Germline V gene lookup returns CDR1 MNHEY and CDR2 SVGAGI. This CDR3 region has 14 residues. The CDR3 DNA reads TGTGCCAGCAGCCCGACAGGGGCCCCCAACGAGCAGTACTTC. Protein product: CASSPTGAPNEQYF.

This rearrangement joins TRBV5-6 to TRBJ2-7, with 11 bases matching TRBD1. J lost 1 base, V lost 5 bases, and 2 bases had no gene match. CDR1 and CDR2 from the germline V gene are SGHDT and YYEEEE. The CDR3 sequence is 14 residues long. This chain's CDR3 is CASSGQGASYEQYF. The CDR3 DNA is TGTGCCAGCAGTGGACAGGGGGCTTCCTACGAGCAGTACTTC.

V usage is TRBV27 and J usage is TRBJ1-5; D not resolved. The germline V and J ends were trimmed by 3 bases and 2 bases, with 17 bases remaining between them. The germline CDR1 and CDR2 sequences are MNHEY and SMNVEV (reference sequence). There are 17 residues in the CDR3. CDR3 nucleotide sequence: TGTGCCAGCAGTTTCACCGGGTCCCGATATGGCAATCAGCCCCAGCATTTT. Translating it yields CASSFTGSRYGNQPQHF.

The V call is TRBV6-5, the J call TRBJ1-5; possible D gene TRBD1, 5 bases. Trimming shortened V by 5 bases and J by 4 bases, and 12 bases separated the two germline ends. CDR3 length: 14 residues. CDR1 and CDR2 from the germline V gene are MNHEY and SVGAGI. The CDR3 region has the DNA TGTGCCAGCAGTCGTGGGGGGGGTAATCAGCCCCAGCATTTT. This sequence encodes CASSRGGGNQPQHF.

In this sample, this clone turned up once. The chain recombines TRBV24-1 with TRBJ2-2; D not resolved. Per the germline V gene, CDR1 is KGHDR and CDR2 is SFDVKD. The CDR3 runs to 15 residues. Trimming pared 3 bases from V and 1 base from J, leaving 8 bases between. CDR3 coding DNA: TGTGCCACCAGTGATGGGCCACTGAACACCGGGGAGCTGTTTTTT. Its translation: CATSDGPLNTGELFF.

This clone was seen a single time. The J gene is TRBJ2-3, the V gene TRBV9; D is ambiguous. Trimming stripped 3 bases from V and 8 bases from J, with 10 bases between. Germline values: CDR1 SGDLS, CDR2 YYNGEE. The CDR3 is made up of 12 amino acids. The DNA of the CDR3 is TGTGCCAGCAGCGGAAGCTACGGTACGCAGTATTTT. Its translation is CASSGSYGTQYF.

The V call is TRBV9, the J call TRBJ2-1; the match to TRBD2 covers 11 bases. V trimming: 0 bases; J trimming: 4 bases; junction bases outside the gene matches: 3. CDR1 and CDR2 (germline): SGDLS, YYNGEE. The CDR3 is made up of 16 amino acids. DNA of the CDR3: TGTGCCAGCAGCGTAGCTAGCGGGGGGAGGTACAATGAGCAGTTCTTC. Translation: CASSVASGGRYNEQFF.

The chain couples TRBV5-1 to TRBJ1-3; D is unclear. Trimming cost V 4 bases and J 4 bases, with 9 bases left between them. This CDR3 contains 13 residues. CDR1 and CDR2 (germline): SGHRS, YFSETQ. The CDR3 loop is CASSGLTGNTIYF. As DNA, the CDR3 is TGCGCCAGCAGCGGGTTGACAGGAAACACCATATATTTT.

The CDR3 reads CASSSGGSNNEQFF. CDR3 sequence (DNA): TGCGCCAGCAGCTCGGGGGGGTCGAACAATGAGCAGTTCTTC. The V call is TRBV5-1, the J call TRBJ2-1; TRBD2 aligns across 8 bases. Germline V gene data show CDR1 as SGHRS and CDR2 as YFSETQ. J lost 5 bases, V lost 3 bases, and 4 bases had no gene match. The CDR3 runs to 14 residues.

The rearrangement links TRBV28 to TRBJ2-3; D is undetermined. The CDR3 spans 14 residues. Germline V gene lookup returns CDR1 MDHEN and CDR2 SYDVKM. V lost 5 bases, J lost 12 bases, and 21 bases lay in between. Here the CDR3 DNA reads TGTGCCAGCAGTCACCCGACCGCGCGCGGCTTTCAGTATTTT. Encoded protein: CASSHPTARGFQYF.

This chain uses TRBV19 with TRBJ1-4, with TRBD1 identical over 10 bases. V trimming: 5 bases; J trimming: 7 bases; junction bases outside the gene matches: 4. This CDR3 is built from 14 residues. Germline-derived CDR1 and CDR2 are LNHDA and SQIVND (reference sequence). The CDR3 DNA follows: TGTGCCAGTAGTCTCGGACAGGGGGGTGAAAAACTGTTTTTT. This encodes CASSLGQGGEKLFF.

The chain joins TRBV11-2 to TRBJ1-3, with D perhaps matching TRBD1 (6 bases). CDR1 and CDR2 from the germline V gene are SGHAT and FQNNGV. CDR3 size: 13 residues. Trimming pared 3 bases from V and 3 bases from J, leaving 6 bases between. The DNA for the CDR3 is TGTGCCAGCAGCTTCAGGGGTGGAAACACCATATATTTT. It yields the protein CASSFRGGNTIYF.